Detailed here is one TCR beta chain. The data belong to a study of blood T cell repertoires in COVID-19. Study information: In each case, the material was cDNA or gDNA derived from T cells, B-cell-depleted T cells, or PBMCs.

Cohort allocation depended upon clinical history that participants reported. Before being deemed recovered, Cohort 3 donors had two negative PCRs, clearance, or symptom resolution. TCRdb's copy holds only in-frame clones and misses some; the assay was immunoSEQ multiplex PCR. The sample yields a few hundred thousand clones, 75% to 90% seen once. The ends were cut back, 2 bases at V and 3 bases at J, with 12 bases in the middle. CDR1 is SGHRS and CDR2 is YFSETQ in the germline V gene. This CDR3 is built from 16 residues. The material sequenced was PBMCs or T cells enriched from blood (not recorded which). This chain links TRBV5-1 with TRBJ2-6, with D possibly being TRBD2 (5 bases). This sequence was found in a man between 18 and 35 years old who had recovered from COVID-19. The CDR3 region is CASSFQDSGGANVLTF. The CDR3 nucleotides read TGCGCCAGCAGCTTTCAGGACTCTGGTGGGGCCAACGTCCTGACTTTC.